The 20 T cell receptor beta chains below all came from one sample that was sequenced in a study of T-cell memory formation after mild COVID-19. TCRdb called the 5' RACE reads again in MiXCR, with one record for every CDR3 protein. The data show around 410,000 distinct CDR3 sequences, 20% to 30% seen once. The sample was PBMCs or a T cell subset sorted from them (not recorded which). These receptors were collected from an adult woman who had mild COVID-19 (a few samples of this study predate the infection). Cell type and time point are not known.

This clonotype has only a few counts. The junction does not match germline at one end; this may be a read error. The chain links TRBV5-1 to TRBJ2-5; possible D gene TRBD2, 5 bases. Germline V gene lookup returns CDR1 SGHRS and CDR2 YFSETQ. The CDR3 extends over 16 amino acids. CDR3 coding DNA: TGCGCCAGCAGATTGGAGGAAGCGGCGAACGGGGAGACCCAGTACTTC. Protein: CASRLEEAANGETQYF. The full variable domain, rest sourced from reference TRBV5-1 and TRBJ2-5, is KAGVTQTPRYLIKTRGQQVTLSCSPISGHRSVSWYQQTPGQGLQFLFEYFSETQRNKGNFPGRFSGRQFSNSRSEMNVSTLELGDSALYLCASRLEEAANGETQYFGPGTRLLVL.

The table lists this clonotype with a few counts. The chain employs TRBV6-8 and TRBJ2-1; 12 nucleotides match TRBD2. This CDR3 is 15 amino acids long. Germline CDR1 is MNHGY and CDR2 is SAAAGT. The J segment lost 6 bases and the V segment lost 10 bases, leaving 10 bases of the junction unmatched. Written as DNA, the CDR3 is TGTGCCAACCCTAGCGGGGGGGCGTCTTTCAATGAGCAGTTCTTC. Protein product: CANPSGGASFNEQFF.

The chain is built from TRBV5-1 and TRBJ2-2; 11 positions agree with TRBD2. The CDR3 length is 16 residues. CDR1 and CDR2 from the germline V gene are SGHRS and YFSETQ. V was pared by 4 bases and J by 0 bases, with 2 bases of the junction left unmatched. In DNA, the CDR3 is TGCGCCAGCAGCAGTAGCGGGGGGGCGAACACCGGGGAGCTGTTTTTT. Protein product: CASSSSGGANTGELFF.

This clonotype turned up a few times. The chain links TRBV7-9 to TRBJ2-3; 11 bases are a match to TRBD2. The germline gives CDR1 SEHNR, CDR2 FQNEAQ (reference sequence). The CDR3 length is 16 residues. Trimming cost V 5 bases and J 4 bases; bases outside gene matches: 8. The CDR3 DNA reads as TGTGCCAGCAGCATACTCGGGACTAGCGGAGCAGATACGCAGTATTTT. Translated: CASSILGTSGADTQYF. The complete variable domain, with remaining parts taken from reference TRBV7-9 and TRBJ2-3, reads DTGVSQNPRHKITKRGQNVTFRCDPISEHNRLYWYRQTLGQGPEFLTYFQNEAQLEKSRLLSDRFSAERPKGSFSTLEIQRTEQGDSAMYLCASSILGTSGADTQYFGPGTRLTVL.

This clonotype was seen a handful of times. The CDR3 here is CASRAGGGVVEQFF. DNA of the CDR3: TGTGCCAGCAGAGCGGGCGGGGGGGTGGTTGAGCAGTTCTTC. The chain employs TRBV7-9 and TRBJ2-1; 9 positions match TRBD2. The CDR3 totals 14 residues. V shed 6 bases, J shed 9 bases, and the junction held 9 bases outside the gene matches. Looked up from germline, CDR1 is SEHNR and CDR2 is FQNEAQ (reference sequence).

The chain combines TRBV4-1 with TRBJ1-2; tentatively, D is TRBD1 (5 bases). V lost 3 bases and J 1 base, leaving 15 bases between the germline ends. This CDR3 spans 16 amino acids. CDR1 is MGHRA, CDR2 YSYEKL, per germline. This CDR3 is CASSHANVGGNYGYTF. The CDR3 bases are TGCGCCAGCAGCCACGCCAACGTCGGGGGTAACTATGGCTACACCTTC.

The V gene is TRBV30, the J gene TRBJ2-7; 10 bases line up with TRBD2. Germline V CDR1 and CDR2: GTSNPN, SVGIG (reference sequence). This CDR3 contains 13 residues. After removal of 3 bases from V and 7 bases from J, the junction contained 6 bases not matched to a gene. The CDR3 bases are TGTGCCTGGAGCGATACTAGCGGGACTGAGCAGTACTTC. This translates into CAWSDTSGTEQYF.

The chain is built from TRBV10-2 and TRBJ2-7; 9 bases fit TRBD2. CDR3 length: 13 residues. CDR1 is WSHSY, CDR2 SAAADI, per germline. V dropped 8 bases and J dropped 2; count of bases not matched to a gene: 4. CDR3 DNA: TGCGCCAGCGAGGGACTAGCCACCTACGAGCAGTACTTC. Translating it yields CASEGLATYEQYF.

The J gene is TRBJ1-1, the V gene TRBV11-2, with a tentative D call TRBD1 (6 bases). Deletions cut 6 bases from V and 3 bases from J, with 20 bases between. This CDR3 spans 16 amino acids. Germline V gene data show CDR1 as SGHAT and CDR2 as FQNNGV. This CDR3 is CASRPPTGQGYTEAFF. CDR3 in DNA: TGTGCCAGCAGACCCCCCACAGGGCAGGGCTACACTGAAGCTTTCTTT.

This chain joins TRBV20-1 and TRBJ2-3; the match to TRBD2 covers 7 bases. The CDR3 covers 15 residues. Germline CDR1 DFQATT, CDR2 SNEGSKA (reference sequence). The V and J ends lost 6 bases and 2 bases, in that order; junction bases with no gene match: 11. The CDR3 nucleotides read TGCAGTGCAATCACAGCGGGGCGGTCCACAGATACGCAGTATTTT. Translating gives CSAITAGRSTDTQYF.

This clonotype was seen many times. This rearrangement joins TRBV19 to TRBJ2-2, with 9 bases aligning to TRBD1. Germline trimming cut 6 bases from V and 1 base from J; bases unmatched to any gene: 3. In germline, CDR1 is LNHDA, CDR2 SQIVND (reference sequence). CDR3 size: 15 residues. The CDR3 is CASSQDRGNTGELFF. In nucleotides, the CDR3 is TGTGCCAGTAGCCAGGACAGGGGGAACACCGGGGAGCTGTTTTTT.

This clonotype appeared many times. The V call is TRBV12-3 or TRBV12-4, the J call TRBJ2-7; weak D call: TRBD2 (6 bases). Between the trimmed V and J ends, which lost 0 bases and 6 bases, there was a span of 9 bases. The CDR3 loop spans 13 amino acids. The chain's CDR3 is CASSLAGGLEQYF. In DNA form, the CDR3 reads TGTGCCAGCAGTTTAGCGGGGGGACTCGAGCAGTACTTC.

This clonotype was seen more than once but under ten times. V is TRBV28 and J is TRBJ2-7, with a tentative D call TRBD2 (5 bases). This CDR3 has 17 amino acids. Germline CDR1 MDHEN, CDR2 SYDVKM. V gave up 6 bases and J gave up 0 bases, with 21 bases separating them. DNA for the CDR3: TGTGCCAGCAGCCGGGCGGGTCCAAGACTCTTCTCCTACGAGCAGTACTTC. It is translated as CASSRAGPRLFSYEQYF.

The chain couples TRBV20-1 to TRBJ2-7, with D maybe TRBD2 (6 bases). CDR1 is DFQATT and CDR2 is SNEGSKA in the germline V gene (reference sequence). The CDR3 runs 14 residues. The V end was cut by 0 bases, the J end by 1 base, with 10 bases between. Here the CDR3 reads CSARDGRRSYEQYF. The CDR3, as DNA: TGCAGTGCTAGAGACGGGAGACGGTCCTACGAGCAGTACTTC.

This clonotype was counted at least ten times. In DNA, the CDR3 is TGTGCCAGCAGCCCTGACTACAATGAGCAGTTCTTC. This codes for CASSPDYNEQFF. This chain connects TRBV7-2 to TRBJ2-1; D gene unclear. The CDR3 is made up of 12 amino acids. The germline V and J ends were trimmed by 5 bases and 3 bases, with 5 bases remaining between them. From germline, CDR1 is SGHTA and CDR2 FQGNSA.

The J gene is TRBJ2-1, the V gene TRBV6-5; 7 nucleotides match TRBD1. Germline assignment: CDR1 MNHEY and CDR2 SVGAGI. This CDR3 is built from 13 residues. The V gene end was trimmed by 6 bases and the J gene end by 8 bases; junction bases not matched to a gene: 7. The CDR3 nucleotides are TGTGCCAGCAGATACAGGGGTCGGGATGAGCAGTTCTTC. Protein product: CASRYRGRDEQFF.

V is TRBV11-3 and J is TRBJ2-1, with TRBD2 matching 8 bases. The V segment lost 8 bases and the J segment 3 bases; nucleotides outside the gene matches: 9. This CDR3 is 15 amino acids long. Germline CDR1 and CDR2: SGHNT and YENEEA. The CDR3 here is CASLRAGGNYNEQFF. CDR3 sequence (DNA): TGTGCCAGCCTGCGGGCGGGAGGAAACTACAATGAGCAGTTCTTC.

There are a few counts of this clonotype. The chain has TRBV6-5 and TRBJ2-1; TRBD2 matches at 13 bases. The V gene end was trimmed by 7 bases and the J gene end by 10 bases; junction bases not matched to a gene: 7. Germline CDR1 and CDR2: MNHEY and SVGAGI. This CDR3 comprises 14 residues. Here the CDR3 reads CASNRKLAGGEQFF. The CDR3 coding sequence is TGTGCCAGCAATCGAAAACTAGCGGGAGGGGAGCAGTTCTTC.

V gene TRBV11-3 combines with J gene TRBJ2-3; 8 bases agree with TRBD2. CDR1 and CDR2 from the germline V gene are SGHNT and YENEEA. J lost 4 bases, V lost 4 bases, and 13 bases had no gene match. This CDR3 is 17 amino acids long. The CDR3: CASSSRVAGSFPDTQYF. The DNA for the CDR3 is TGTGCCAGCAGCTCCCGGGTAGCGGGATCCTTCCCAGATACGCAGTATTTT.

V gene TRBV5-1 combines with J gene TRBJ2-5, with 7 nucleotides matching TRBD2. Germline V lookup: CDR1 SGHRS, CDR2 YFSETQ. The CDR3 covers 17 residues. After removal of 1 base from V and 0 bases from J, the junction contained 9 bases not matched to a gene. The DNA of the CDR3 is TGCGCCAGCAGCTTGCCTCGGGGGAGCGGGGACCAAGAGACCCAGTACTTC. Its translation is CASSLPRGSGDQETQYF.